What follows is one TCR beta chain and its context. The conserved final phenylalanine or tryptophan is absent from the CDR3, which likely points to a read error. The data were taken from a study of Graves' ophthalmopathy and Graves' hyperthyroidism. Germline trimming cut 5 bases from V and 9 bases from J; bases unmatched to any gene: 11. Germline CDR1 reads MNHNS; CDR2 reads SASEGT. This CDR3 comprises 14 residues. RNA transcripts served as template for amplifying TCR beta CDR3 sequences. Following a first-round RT-PCR that used HTBI primers, a second-round multiplex PCR was carried out. Each CDR3 protein is one row after TCRdb ran MiXCR on the multiplex PCR reads. The repertoire holds 400,000 or so distinct CDR3 sequences, with roughly 15% as singletons.

The chain couples TRBV6-1 to TRBJ1-1; 8 nucleotides agree with TRBD1. The TCR was taken from a woman younger than 30 with stable Graves' hyperthyroidism. What was sequenced was peripheral blood. This chain's CDR3 is CASSLSSRTGQAFL. CDR3 nucleotides: TGTGCCAGCAGTCTCTCCTCCCGGACAGGGCAAGCTTTCCTT.